This record looks at one TCR beta chain sequence and its context. Its antigen is unknown. Genomic DNA from each subset was divided evenly over several immunoSEQ plates. This table comes from immunoSEQ multiplex PCR, and its TCRdb copy is limited to in-frame clones, with some not included. The sample lists about 2.4 million clones; 80% to 95% were seen once. The sample is drawn from a study of shared clonotypes between healthy human individuals. Study-level findings and limits: With several donors compared, roughly 5% of naive CD4 clonotypes were shared.

This TCR was recovered from a man younger than 30 in good health. Some clones in this sample may be carry-over from other donors' samples. The material sequenced was naive CD4+ T cells from PBMCs. The subset was: CD45RA+ positively selected.

As DNA, the CDR3 is TGTGCCAGCAGCCGTACCGGGACTCTTTACGAGCAGTACTTC. It encodes CASSRTGTLYEQYF. The genes are TRBV7-3 and TRBJ2-7; possible D gene TRBD2, 6 bases. Deletions cut 5 bases from V and 4 bases from J, with 15 bases between. The CDR3 covers 14 residues. The germline gives CDR1 SGHTA, CDR2 FQGTGA. Supplemented by reference TRBV7-3 and TRBJ2-7, the full variable domain reads GAGVSQTPSNKVTEKGKYVELRCDPISGHTALYWYRQSLGQGPEFLIYFQGTGAADDSGLPNDRFFAVRPEGSVSTLKIQRTERGDSAVYLCASSRTGTLYEQYFGPGTRLTVT.